This T cell receptor beta chain is drawn from a study of OX40 agonist ivuxolimab in advanced cancers. Study details: Partial responses were achieved by three patients, one with hepatocellular carcinoma and two with cutaneous melanoma. Study-level results: CD8+ T cells (on average) carried more expanded clones than CD4+ T cells.

Notes on this clone: The antigen is not known.

Sequenced by immunoSEQ multiplex PCR; TCRdb stores in-frame clones only, minus some. The table includes tens of thousands of clones, about 92% detected once. Autoimmune disease history or systemic immunosuppression excluded patients. The sequenced sample was CD4+ or CD8+ T cells sorted from blood, obtained in a trial of the OX40 agonist ivuxolimab. This sequence was found in an adult with an advanced solid tumor such as melanoma, head and neck, liver or kidney cancer.

The CDR3, as DNA: TGTGCCATCAGTGAGATACCCGGGACTAGTTTTCTCCCTAAGGCCGACGAGCAGTACTTC. Translated, it gives CAISEIPGTSFLPKADEQYF. The chain carries TRBV10-3 and TRBJ2-7; TRBD2 matches 8 bases. Germline values: CDR1 ENHRY, CDR2 SYGVKD. The J segment lost 5 bases and the V segment lost 2 bases, leaving 23 bases of the junction unmatched. CDR3 length: 20 amino acids.